This note documents a single T cell receptor (beta chain) sequence. Sequencing used immunoSEQ multiplex PCR; TCRdb keeps in-frame clones, though not all of them. This sample yields fewer than 100,000 clones, of which 80% to 85% are seen a single time; 0.75% to 0.85% belongs to the top ten. These data belong to a study of radiotherapy plus CTLA-4 blockade in lung cancer. People whose metastatic non-small-cell lung cancer was chemo-refractory got focal radiation along with CTLA-4 blockade by ipilimumab. The sequence came from a human donor with non-small cell lung cancer who had stable disease on radiotherapy plus ipilimumab. The sample in question was peripheral blood, obtained from a patient treated with radiotherapy plus ipilimumab.

This CDR3 reads CASTHGTGPQPQHF. CDR3 DNA: TGTGCCAGTACCCACGGGACAGGCCCTCAGCCCCAGCATTTT. The chain uses TRBV19 and TRBJ1-5; 8 bases match TRBD1. Unmatched junction bases numbered 8, after V lost 7 bases and J lost 6 bases. The CDR3 runs to 14 residues. Germline V CDR1 and CDR2: LNHDA, SQIVND (reference sequence).